The 26 T cell receptor beta chains given below trace back to one sample, sequenced in a study of T cell repertoires in ileal Crohn's disease. Clones were read by immunoSEQ multiplex PCR, and TCRdb kept only the in-frame ones, dropping some. Of more than 4,000 clones in the sample, less than 80% were seen once. Specimen: ileal tissue. All receptors come from an adult with Crohn's disease.

The chain has TRBV19 and TRBJ2-1; D is uncertain. CDR1 is LNHDA and CDR2 is SQIVND in the germline V gene (reference sequence). V lost 8 bases to trimming and J lost 0 bases, with 14 bases between them. This CDR3 is 15 amino acids long. CDR3 coding DNA: TGTGCCAGTCATACGGGTCAAAGCTCCTACAATGAGCAGTTCTTC. Its protein product is CASHTGQSSYNEQFF.

The rearrangement uses TRBV29-1 and TRBJ1-5; 7 nucleotides align to TRBD1. The CDR3 totals 13 residues. Germline V gene lookup returns CDR1 SQVTM and CDR2 ANQGSEA. J was trimmed by 7 bases and V by 4 bases; bases with no gene match: 7. DNA of the CDR3: TGCAGCGTTGTGAGGCAGGGGGAGCAGCCCCAGCATTTT. Amino acids: CSVVRQGEQPQHF.

The CDR3 nucleotides are TGTGCCTGGAGCAGAAGACAGGGGGTCACTGAAGCTTTCTTT. Amino acid sequence: CAWSRRQGVTEAFF. The chain employs TRBV30 and TRBJ1-1, with 9 bases lining up with TRBD1. The J segment lost 4 bases and the V segment lost 3 bases, leaving 6 bases of the junction unmatched. The CDR3 is 14 residues long. CDR1 GTSNPN and CDR2 SVGIG come from the germline V gene (reference sequence).

V is TRBV9 and J is TRBJ1-1; TRBD1 is a possible D gene (6 bases). This CDR3 has 14 residues. CDR1 is SGDLS and CDR2 is YYNGEE in the germline V gene. With 0 bases removed from V and 2 bases from J, the gap between germline ends came to 8 bases. This chain's CDR3 is CASSVGDTNTEAFF. CDR3 coding DNA: TGTGCCAGCAGCGTAGGGGACACTAACACTGAAGCTTTCTTT.

CDR3 DNA sequence: TGTGCCAGTAGTATAGAACAGGGGAAGGAGACCCAGTACTTC. Encoded protein: CASSIEQGKETQYF. The chain couples TRBV19 to TRBJ2-5; 7 nucleotides line up with TRBD1. V was pared by 0 bases and J by 5 bases, with 3 bases of the junction left unmatched. This CDR3 contains 14 residues. Germline CDR1 is LNHDA and CDR2 is SQIVND (reference sequence).

This rearrangement joins TRBV5-6 to TRBJ2-5; TRBD2 matches at 9 bases. CDR1 SGHDT and CDR2 YYEEEE come from the germline V gene. The CDR3 has 14 amino acids. After removal of 0 bases from V and 5 bases from J, the junction contained 2 bases not matched to a gene. The CDR3 sequence: CASSLASGRETQYF. CDR3 coding DNA: TGTGCCAGCAGCTTGGCCAGCGGGAGGGAGACCCAGTACTTC.

Note on this clone: The CDR3 end shows no conserved phenylalanine or tryptophan, and so a read error is likely. This rearrangement joins TRBV19 to TRBJ1-2, with TRBD1 matching 7 bases. Unmatched junction bases numbered 4, after V lost 3 bases and J lost 0 bases. The length of the CDR3 is 15 residues. Per the germline V gene, CDR1 is LNHDA and CDR2 is SQIVND (reference sequence). The CDR3 sequence: CASSIPTGSNYGYTS. The CDR3 DNA follows: TGTGCCAGTAGTATCCCGACAGGGTCTAACTATGGCTACACCTCC.

The gene calls are TRBV6-4 and TRBJ2-3; 13 bases fit TRBD2. With 7 bases clipped from V and 0 bases from J, the junction kept 4 bases outside the gene matches. CDR1 and CDR2 from the germline V gene are MRHNA and SNTAGT. This CDR3 region has 16 residues. In nucleotides, the CDR3 is TGTGCCAGCAAACGACTAGCGGGGGGTAGCACAGATACGCAGTATTTT. Translated: CASKRLAGGSTDTQYF.

The chain employs TRBV5-1 and TRBJ2-3, with D possibly matching TRBD2 (5 bases). Trimming left V 6 bases short and J 2 bases short, with 10 bases between. In germline, CDR1 is SGHRS, CDR2 YFSETQ. The CDR3 covers 13 residues. The CDR3 here is CASTHGDTDTQYF. The CDR3 DNA reads as TGCGCCAGCACCCACGGGGACACAGATACGCAGTATTTT.

The gene calls are TRBV18 and TRBJ1-2; TRBD1 agrees at 7 bases. V lost 5 bases, J lost 8 bases, and 11 bases stayed unmatched. The CDR3 sequence is 14 residues long. Germline loops: CDR1 KGHSH, CDR2 LQKENI. This CDR3 reads CASSLQTGAEGYTF. DNA for the CDR3: TGTGCCAGCTCATTACAAACAGGGGCAGAGGGCTACACCTTC.

In nucleotides, the CDR3 is TGTGCCAGCAGCCTCGGACAGGGATTCTACTACGAGCAGTACTTC. This sequence encodes CASSLGQGFYYEQYF. The genes are TRBV7-2 and TRBJ2-5; 8 bases match TRBD1. The last part of the DNA fits TRBJ2-7 better; the J call may be wrong. The CDR3 contains 15 residues. The germline gives CDR1 SGHTA, CDR2 FQGNSA.

This clone was seen a handful of times. The chain couples TRBV29-1 to TRBJ2-7; possible D gene TRBD1, 6 bases. Trimming took 5 bases from V and 1 from J, leaving 12 bases between them. CDR1 and CDR2 from the germline V gene are SQVTM and ANQGSEA. This CDR3 has 13 residues. Here the CDR3 reads CSVLGGASYEQYF. The CDR3 bases are TGCAGCGTTCTTGGGGGCGCGTCCTACGAGCAGTACTTC.

V usage is TRBV7-3 and J usage is TRBJ2-3; D remains ambiguous. The CDR3 has 15 residues. Germline loops: CDR1 SGHTA, CDR2 FQGTGA. V was pared by 5 bases and J by 4 bases, with 16 bases between. The CDR3 loop reads CASSPHHSFSDTQYF. CDR3 nucleotides: TGTGCCAGCAGCCCCCACCATAGCTTTTCAGATACGCAGTATTTT. The variable domain in full, with the rest retrieved from reference TRBV7-3 and TRBJ2-3, is GAGVSQTPSNKVTEKGKYVELRCDPISGHTALYWYRQSLGQGPEFLIYFQGTGAADDSGLPNDRFFAVRPEGSVSTLKIQRTERGDSAVYLCASSPHHSFSDTQYFGPGTRLTVL.

The chain joins TRBV29-1 to TRBJ1-1; 11 nucleotides agree with TRBD1. The CDR3 loop spans 15 amino acids. Losses at the gene ends were 5 bases for V and 4 bases for J; bases not matched to a gene: 9. Germline CDR1 reads SQVTM; CDR2 reads ANQGSEA. Written as DNA, the CDR3 is TGCAGCGTTCCTTGGACAGGGGGCATGGTCACTGAAGCTTTCTTT. It translates to CSVPWTGGMVTEAFF.

The DNA for the CDR3 is TGTGCCAGCAGCCTCGGGACTAGCGGTAGGGAGTATTGGTACGAGCAGTACTTC. It translates to CASSLGTSGREYWYEQYF. J is TRBJ2-7 and V is TRBV7-8; 11 bases align to TRBD2. Germline V gene data show CDR1 as SGHVS and CDR2 as FQNEAQ. V was clipped by 5 bases and J by 4 bases; unmatched bases: 16. CDR3 length: 18 residues.

The rearrangement links TRBV2 to TRBJ2-1, with 12 bases identical to TRBD2. Trimming at V came to 6 bases and at J to 8 bases, leaving 14 bases not matched to a gene. The CDR3 is 17 residues long. Germline V CDR1 and CDR2: SNHLY, FYNNEI. The CDR3 region is CASSGTRLAGERDEQFF. In nucleotides, the CDR3 is TGTGCCAGCAGCGGCACAAGACTAGCGGGGGAAAGGGATGAGCAGTTCTTC.

The chain couples TRBV10-3 to TRBJ2-7, with a possible D match to TRBD1 (5 bases). The V gene's germline CDR1 is ENHRY and CDR2 SYGVKD. V shed 4 bases and J shed 3 bases, with 10 bases lying between them. The CDR3 contains 13 residues. The CDR3 sequence is CAISGPTVYEQYF. The CDR3 DNA reads as TGTGCCATCAGTGGGCCGACAGTCTACGAGCAGTACTTC.

The CDR3: CSTRTGGRNEQFF. CDR3 nucleotides: TGCAGCACGAGAACGGGAGGAAGAAATGAGCAGTTCTTC. The J gene is TRBJ2-1, the V gene TRBV29-1, with TRBD2 identical over 7 bases. Germline V gives CDR1 SQVTM, CDR2 ANQGSEA. After removal of 8 bases from V and 7 bases from J, the junction contained 11 bases not matched to a gene. The CDR3 is 13 amino acids.

Of note for this clone: The junction departs from the called germline gene at one end, perhaps through a read error. The chain employs TRBV7-2 and TRBJ2-7, with 10 bases matching TRBD2. Germline V CDR1 and CDR2: SGHTA, FQGNSA. CDR3 length equals 16 residues. CDR3 sequence (DNA): TGTGCCAGCAGCTTAGATTCGGCAAGCGGGAGGGCCTTTAGGGACTTC. Translation gives CASSLDSASGRAFRDF.

The rearrangement uses TRBV29-1 and TRBJ2-7; a possible D gene is TRBD2 (6 bases). The V end was cut by 2 bases, the J end by 3 bases, with 11 bases between. The CDR3 sequence is 13 residues long. The germline V gene encodes CDR1 SQVTM and CDR2 ANQGSEA. In DNA, the CDR3 is TGCAGCGTTGAAACGGGAGATGGCTACGAGCAGTACTTC. Encoded protein: CSVETGDGYEQYF.

The genes are TRBV5-1 and TRBJ2-2; the D is unclear. V lost 0 bases to trimming and J lost 1 base, with 7 bases between them. CDR3 length equals 15 residues. Germline assignment: CDR1 SGHRS and CDR2 YFSETQ. The chain's CDR3 is CASSLAAVNTGELFF. CDR3 nucleotides: TGCGCCAGCAGCTTGGCGGCGGTGAACACCGGGGAGCTGTTTTTT.

This clone was detected only a few times. The V and J genes are TRBV30 and TRBJ2-2; D possibly corresponds to TRBD1 (5 bases). In germline, CDR1 is GTSNPN, CDR2 SVGIG (reference sequence). The CDR3 is 14 residues long. The V end lost 3 bases, the J end lost 5 bases, and 13 bases lay between the germline ends. CDR3: CAWRDTAGTGELFF. For the CDR3, the DNA is TGTGCCTGGAGGGACACCGCCGGGACCGGGGAGCTGTTTTTT.

The chain has TRBV5-6 and TRBJ1-4, with 9 bases lining up with TRBD1. V was clipped by 4 bases and J by 7 bases; unmatched bases: 8. The CDR3 length is 15 residues. Germline V CDR1 and CDR2: SGHDT, YYEEEE. The CDR3 loop is CASSAPQGAFEKLFF. In DNA, the CDR3 is TGTGCCAGCAGCGCTCCACAGGGGGCGTTTGAAAAACTGTTTTTT.

This clone was seen a single time. This chain connects TRBV13 to TRBJ1-5; a weak D match, TRBD1 (5 bases). Germline assignment: CDR1 PRHDT and CDR2 FYEKMQ (reference sequence). Between the trimmed V and J ends, which lost 0 bases and 6 bases, there was a span of 12 bases. The CDR3 sequence is 15 residues long. The CDR3 protein is CASSLGRGMSQPQHF. In DNA, the CDR3 is TGTGCCAGCAGCTTAGGCCGGGGGATGAGTCAGCCCCAGCATTTT.

V gene TRBV30 combines with J gene TRBJ2-2, with a weak D call TRBD1 (6 bases). This CDR3 spans 14 amino acids. Trimming shortened V by 4 bases and J by 8 bases, and 17 bases separated the two germline ends. Per the germline V gene, CDR1 is GTSNPN and CDR2 is SVGIG (reference sequence). Written as DNA, the CDR3 is TGTGCCTGGAACCCCGGGACACGAGCGGGGGAGCTGTTTTTT. As protein: CAWNPGTRAGELFF.

The chain's CDR3 is CASSGGTGGIEQFF. In DNA form, the CDR3 reads TGCGCCAGCAGTGGAGGGACAGGGGGTATTGAGCAGTTCTTC. V is TRBV10-1 and J is TRBJ2-1; 11 bases match TRBD1. The CDR3 covers 14 residues. Trimming took 4 bases from V and 9 from J; bases not matched to a gene: 5. Germline V gene lookup returns CDR1 WNHNN and CDR2 SYGVQD (reference sequence).